This is a list of T cell receptor beta chains from one sample in a study of shared clonotypes between healthy human individuals. Some clones are missing from TCRdb's copy, which holds only in-frame ones; the method was immunoSEQ multiplex PCR. The profile shows roughly 590,000 clones, roughly 96% of them singletons. The sample taken for sequencing was naive CD8+ T cells sorted from blood. The receptor set was obtained from a woman aged 25 to 39 in good health. CDR3s include the opening cysteine and the closing phenylalanine or tryptophan. A D gene is named only where the DNA matches it firmly. A clone size is listed for some rows: how often the clone was seen (once, few, many), or a class if it is expanded.

NA	TRBJ1-5	NA	TRBV7-8	TGTGCCAGCAGCTTAGCCGTGAGGATTTATAGCAATCAGCCCCAGCATTTT	CASSLAVRIYSNQPQHF
NA	TRBJ1-3	NA	TRBV13	TGTGCCAGCAGCTTAGGGGCAGGACCTGGAAACACCATATATTTT	CASSLGAGPGNTIYF
few	TRBJ2-1	NA	TRBV19	TGTGCCAGTAGTAGCGACTGGGCCCCCTACAATGAGCAGTTCTTC	CASSSDWAPYNEQFF
once	TRBJ2-3	TRBD2	TRBV15	TGTGCCACCAGCAGAGGTGACCTTGGGGGAGGGCCTAGTTTT	CATSRGDLGGGPSF
once	TRBJ2-7	TRBD2	TRBV6-4	TGTGCCAGGACTAGCGGGAGGATTTCCTACGAGCAGTACTTC	CARTSGRISYEQYF
NA	TRBJ2-7	NA	TRBV4-1	TGCGCCAGCAGCCAAGTGGCAGGTCCCTACGAGCAGTACTTC	CASSQVAGPYEQYF
once	TRBJ2-7	NA	TRBV6-5	TGTGCCAGCAGTTACAGCACGGAGGACTACGAGCAGTACTTC	CASSYSTEDYEQYF
NA	TRBJ1-2	NA	TRBV27	TGTGCCAGCAGTCCCTCGTGGGGAAGGGACTATGGCTACACCTTC	CASSPSWGRDYGYTF
NA	TRBJ1-2	NA	TRBV4-1	TGCGCCAGCAGCCTCCGGGGAGGGGATTACTATGGCTACACCTTC	CASSLRGGDYYGYTF
NA	TRBJ2-7	NA	TRBV27	TGTGCCAGCAGCCTTGGGCCTGCCTACGAGCAGTACTTC	CASSLGPAYEQYF
NA	TRBJ2-7	NA	TRBV2	TGTGCCAGCAGTGGGGGTTCCTACGAGCAGTACTTC	CASSGGSYEQYF
NA	TRBJ2-5	NA	TRBV27	TGTGCCAGCAGCGTTTATGGGCAGGGGGAGGGGGATCAAGAGACCCAGTACTTC	CASSVYGQGEGDQETQYF
NA	TRBJ2-7	NA	TRBV27	TGTGCCAGCAGTTTAGGGCCTGCCTACGAGCAGTACTTC	CASSLGPAYEQYF
NA	TRBJ2-1	NA	TRBV9	TGTGCCAGCAGCCCCCGACTGGGTTCTTACAATGAGCAGTTCTTC	CASSPRLGSYNEQFF
NA	TRBJ2-2	TRBD2	TRBV9	TGTGCCAGCAGCCCCGGGACTAGCGGGAACACCGGGGAGCTGTTTTTT	CASSPGTSGNTGELFF
NA	TRBJ1-1	TRBD1	TRBV6-5	TGTGCCAGCAGCATAGGACAGGGGCTGAACACTGAAGCTTTCTTT	CASSIGQGLNTEAFF
NA	TRBJ2-5	NA	TRBV5-8	TGTGCCAGCAGCTTGTACGGGACATCTGCCGAGACCCAGTACTTC	CASSLYGTSAETQYF
NA	TRBJ2-2	TRBD1	TRBV27	TGTGCCAGCAGTATCGAGACAGGGGGAGTTAACACCGGGGAGCTGTTTTTT	CASSIETGGVNTGELFF
NA	TRBJ2-3	TRBD2	TRBV5-6	TGTGCCAGCAGCTTGACTAGCGAGAACACAGATACGCAGTATTTT	CASSLTSENTDTQYF
NA	TRBJ1-4	NA	TRBV6-5	TGTGCCAGCAGTTTGGCCGGCCCCAATGAAAAACTGTTTTTT	CASSLAGPNEKLFF
NA	TRBJ1-5	NA	TRBV7-8	TGTGCCAGCAGCTCCAGCCCTAGGGGCAATCAGCCCCAGCATTTT	CASSSSPRGNQPQHF
NA	TRBJ2-6	NA	TRBV29-1	TGCAGCGTTGGGACAGACTCTGGGGCCAACGTCCTGACTTTC	CSVGTDSGANVLTF
NA	TRBJ2-7	TRBD2	TRBV9	TGTGCCAGCAGCGTAGGGCTAGCGGGACCCTCCTACGAGCAGTACTTC	CASSVGLAGPSYEQYF
NA	TRBJ1-5	NA	TRBV15	TGTGCCACCAGCCGACAAAGGGAACAGCCCCAGCATTTT	CATSRQREQPQHF
NA	TRBJ2-7	TRBD1	TRBV28	TGTGCCAGCAGTTTATACGGACAGGAAGAATTATCCTCCTACGAGCAGTACTTC	CASSLYGQEELSSYEQYF
NA	TRBJ2-1	NA	TRBV5-1	TGCGCCAGCAGCTGGGACTTGACTGGAAACAATGAGCAGTTCTTC	CASSWDLTGNNEQFF
NA	TRBJ2-1	TRBD2	TRBV19	TGTGCCAGTAGTATAGGATCTAGCGGCTACAATGAGCAGTTCTTC	CASSIGSSGYNEQFF
NA	TRBJ2-7	NA	TRBV2	TGTGCCAGCAGTGAACACCAGGAGCAGTACTTC	CASSEHQEQYF
few	TRBJ1-4	NA	TRBV19	TGTGCCAGTAGTACCTGGCAGGGAGACAGGGAAAAACTGTTTTTT	CASSTWQGDREKLFF
NA	TRBJ2-7	TRBD2	TRBV27	TGTGCCAGCAGTTTTACTGCGGGAGCCTACGAGCAGTACTTC	CASSFTAGAYEQYF
NA	TRBJ2-7	TRBD2	TRBV27	TGTGCCAGCAGTTCACGGACTAGCGGGAGGGGCGAGCAGTACTTC	CASSSRTSGRGEQYF
NA	TRBJ2-1	TRBD1	TRBV7-8	TGTGCCAGCAGCCAAACGGGACAGGGAAACAATGAGCAGTTCTTC	CASSQTGQGNNEQFF
NA	TRBJ2-1	NA	TRBV5-4	TGTGCCAGCAGCCTGGCCCGGTCATCGACCAATGAGCAGTTCTTC	CASSLARSSTNEQFF
NA	TRBJ1-6	NA	TRBV25-1	TGTGCCAGCAGTGAACGGTTTGGAGGGAATTCACCCCTCCACTTT	CASSERFGGNSPLHF
NA	TRBJ2-5	NA	TRBV11-2	TGTGCCAGCAGCCCAGGTGGGGACCCCATCAGGGAGACCCAGTACTTC	CASSPGGDPIRETQYF
NA	TRBJ2-7	TRBD2	TRBV27	TGTGCCAGCAGACCGCTAGCGGGAGGCTCGGGGGAGCAGTACTTC	CASRPLAGGSGEQYF
NA	TRBJ1-2	NA	TRBV28	TGTGCCAGCAGGACGATCGGGGGCGAGGGCTATGGCTACACCTTC	CASRTIGGEGYGYTF
NA	TRBJ1-1	TRBD1	TRBV6-6	TGTGCCAGCAGGCCTTCGGACAGGGACACTGAAGCTTTCTTT	CASRPSDRDTEAFF
NA	TRBJ2-4	TRBD1	TRBV5-8	TGTGCCAGCAGCTTGGGTCGGACAGGGACAAACATTCAGTACTTC	CASSLGRTGTNIQYF
NA	TRBJ1-2	TRBD1	TRBV6-6	TGTGCCAGCAATGACAGGGACTATGGCTACACCTTC	CASNDRDYGYTF
NA	TRBJ2-2	NA	TRBV19	TGTGCCAGTAGTATGGGCCAGAACACCGGGGAGCTGTTTTTT	CASSMGQNTGELFF
NA	TRBJ2-2	NA	TRBV19	TGTGCCAGTAGTATGTGGCCAGGGGAGAGCACCGGGGAGCTGTTTTTT	CASSMWPGESTGELFF